This record concerns one T cell receptor (beta chain) sequence. Isolated RNA was reverse transcribed in full, so expressed TCRB transcripts were sequenced. Sequenced by immunoSEQ multiplex PCR; TCRdb stores in-frame clones only, minus some. The table records fewer than 900,000 clones, about a sixth of them present only once. This specimen belongs to a study of beta chain features in type 1 diabetes. CDR1 SNHLY and CDR2 FYNNEI come from the germline V gene. Trimming cost V 2 bases and J 8 bases; bases outside gene matches: 8. The length of the CDR3 is 14 residues. Blood was collected once per donor into heparin, averaging around 0.11 L.

This clonotype was obtained from a woman between 18 and 30 years old in good health. The V and J genes are TRBV2 and TRBJ1-2; 7 nucleotides agree with TRBD1. The material sequenced was naive CD4+ T cells from blood. Here the CDR3 reads CASSELTGDSGYTF. CDR3 coding DNA: TGTGCCAGCAGTGAACTAACAGGGGACTCGGGCTACACCTTC.